This T cell receptor (beta chain) emerged from a study of human T cells and chemical hapten exposure. Study at large: Among samples, TCR yields varied mainly because of small differences in pooled library volume.

Each CDR3 protein is one row after TCRdb ran MiXCR on the RACE reads. The table shows about 160,000 distinct CDR3 sequences, with around 30% occurring only once. V was cut by 6 bases and J by 6 bases, with 8 bases left in between. The CDR3 consists of 10 residues. Germline V gives CDR1 SQVTM, CDR2 ANQGSEA. This clonotype was counted a few times. Time point: patch test 3, about 24 weeks after DPC sensitization. Treatment of the sample: therapeutic diphenylcyclopropenone sensitization with weekly scalp DPC. Unfractionated whole blood served as the source for total RNA extraction. This clonotype was sampled from a woman between 18 and 29 years old with alopecia areata. Some clones in this sample may be carry-over from other donors' samples. The input for sequencing was whole blood, taken in connection with sensitization to the hapten diphenylcyclopropenone (DPC). The chain uses TRBV29-1 and TRBJ1-2, with D hard to call. DNA of the CDR3: TGCAGCGTGGCCTTGGATGGCTACACCTTC. This encodes CSVALDGYTF.